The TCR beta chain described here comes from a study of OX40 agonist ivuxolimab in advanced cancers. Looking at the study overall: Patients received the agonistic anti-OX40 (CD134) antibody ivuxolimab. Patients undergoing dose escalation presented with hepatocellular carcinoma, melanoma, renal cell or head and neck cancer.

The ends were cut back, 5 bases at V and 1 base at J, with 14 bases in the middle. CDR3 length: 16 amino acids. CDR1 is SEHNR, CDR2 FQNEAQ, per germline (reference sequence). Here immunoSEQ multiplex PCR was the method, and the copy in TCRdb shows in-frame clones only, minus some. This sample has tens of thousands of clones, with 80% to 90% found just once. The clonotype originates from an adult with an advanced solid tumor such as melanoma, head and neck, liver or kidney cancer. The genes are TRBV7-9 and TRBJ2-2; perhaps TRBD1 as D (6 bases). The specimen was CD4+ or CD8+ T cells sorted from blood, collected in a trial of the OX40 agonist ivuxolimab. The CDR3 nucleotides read TGTGCCAGCAGCCCAAGACAGGTTCTGAACACCGGGGAGCTGTTTTTT. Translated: CASSPRQVLNTGELFF.